The T cell receptor (beta chain) under discussion was sequenced for a study of immune evolution from preneoplasia to lung adenocarcinoma. Sequencing used immunoSEQ multiplex PCR; TCRdb keeps in-frame clones, though not all of them. The sample yields thousands of clones, around four fifths seen once. The ends were cut back, 4 bases at V and 4 bases at J, with 13 bases in the middle. The CDR3 extends over 15 amino acids. Germline V CDR1 and CDR2: MNHEY, SVGAGI. V usage is TRBV6-5 and J usage is TRBJ2-2; D may be TRBD2 (6 bases). The sample consisted of FFPE adjacent normal lung tissue. This TCR derives from a person in their 70s with lung adenocarcinoma. The CDR3 region is CASSSGTGGTGELFF. Here the CDR3 DNA reads TGTGCCAGCAGTTCCGGGACTGGGGGCACCGGGGAGCTGTTTTTT.